A single sample is the source of the 10 T cell receptor beta chains below, sequenced in a study of beta chain features in type 1 diabetes. Since all of the isolated RNA was reverse transcribed, expressed TCRB transcripts were what got sequenced. TCRdb's copy holds only in-frame clones and misses some; the assay was immunoSEQ multiplex PCR. Seen here are roughly 250,000 clones, roughly 9.6% observed once, and the top ten hold approximately 0.035%. Source material: naive CD4+ T cells from blood. These receptors were obtained from a woman between 18 and 30 years old in good health.

This clone was counted between two and nine times. The chain couples TRBV5-6 to TRBJ2-3, with 7 bases matching TRBD1. CDR1 and CDR2 from the germline V gene are SGHDT and YYEEEE. The CDR3 totals 16 residues. V gave up 4 bases and J gave up 0 bases; unmatched junction bases: 8. Here the CDR3 DNA reads TGTGCCAGCAGCGTCGGGGACAGTCCTAGCACAGATACGCAGTATTTT. Translation: CASSVGDSPSTDTQYF.

This clone showed up just a few times. The rearrangement joins TRBV5-4 to TRBJ1-5; no firm D call. Between the trimmed V and J ends, which lost 0 bases and 4 bases, there was a span of 5 bases. Germline V CDR1 and CDR2: SGHNT, YYREEE (reference sequence). CDR3 length: 13 amino acids. This CDR3 is CASSLDKNQPQHF. For the CDR3, the DNA is TGTGCCAGCAGCTTGGATAAAAATCAGCCCCAGCATTTT.

The chain joins TRBV5-1 to TRBJ1-1; D is uncertain. Germline lookup yields CDR1 SGHRS and CDR2 YFSETQ. V lost 0 bases to trimming and J lost 0 bases, with 12 bases between them. The CDR3 has 16 residues. CDR3 nucleotide sequence: TGCGCCAGCAGCTTGGAGTCAGGACTTATGAACACTGAAGCTTTCTTT. Translating it yields CASSLESGLMNTEAFF. Complete variable domain (other parts from reference TRBV5-1 and TRBJ1-1): KAGVTQTPRYLIKTRGQQVTLSCSPISGHRSVSWYQQTPGQGLQFLFEYFSETQRNKGNFPGRFSGRQFSNSRSEMNVSTLELGDSALYLCASSLESGLMNTEAFFGQGTRLTVV.

V and J are TRBV11-2 and TRBJ1-1; D call uncertain. Germline assignment: CDR1 SGHAT and CDR2 FQNNGV. This CDR3 has 15 amino acids. Trimming left V 5 bases short and J 4 bases short, with 17 bases between. This CDR3 is CASSLSGAAGTEAFF. As DNA, the CDR3 is TGTGCCAGCAGCCTAAGTGGAGCCGCCGGCACTGAAGCTTTCTTT.

CDR3 in amino acids: CASSPGRQGTDTQYF. CDR3 coding DNA: TGTGCCAGCAGCCCCGGAAGACAGGGGACAGATACGCAGTATTTT. The V call is TRBV6-6, the J call TRBJ2-3; 8 positions match TRBD1. CDR1 is MNHNY and CDR2 is SVGAGI in the germline V gene (reference sequence). This CDR3 has 15 residues. Trimming at V came to 6 bases and at J to 3 bases, leaving 8 bases not matched to a gene.

This clone was seen more than once but under ten times. The CDR3 region is CASSYSGQGTGGGYTF. In DNA, the CDR3 is TGTGCCAGCAGTTACTCCGGACAGGGAACCGGTGGTGGCTACACCTTC. V usage is TRBV6-5 and J usage is TRBJ1-2; 8 positions match TRBD1. V dropped 0 bases and J dropped 7; count of bases not matched to a gene: 10. The CDR3 has 16 amino acids. The germline CDR1 and CDR2 sequences are MNHEY and SVGAGI.

This clone was observed a handful of times. This chain connects TRBV5-4 to TRBJ1-2, with unresolved D. The CDR3 consists of 13 residues. CDR1 is SGHNT and CDR2 is YYREEE in the germline V gene (reference sequence). Between the trimmed V and J ends, which lost 0 bases and 10 bases, there was a span of 13 bases. The CDR3 DNA is TGTGCCAGCAGCTTGGGGGAGAAGGCCGTCTACACCTTC. This encodes CASSLGEKAVYTF.

This clone has a handful of counts. The chain has TRBV2 and TRBJ1-5, with a tentative D call TRBD1 (5 bases). Germline CDR1 and CDR2: SNHLY and FYNNEI. This CDR3 has 16 residues. V lost 8 bases and J 7 bases, leaving 24 bases between the germline ends. The CDR3 bases are TGTGCCAGCGCAAAGGGCGGGGGGGGTTACGGACAGCCCCAGCATTTT. This codes for CASAKGGGGYGQPQHF.

The gene calls are TRBV4-1 and TRBJ2-7, with 10 bases matching TRBD1. With V trimmed by 5 bases and J by 3 bases, 7 bases remained unmatched. Looked up from germline, CDR1 is MGHRA and CDR2 is YSYEKL. The CDR3 is 15 amino acids. The CDR3 region has the DNA TGCGCCAGCAGCTTTCGGGACAGGGGCGGCTACGAGCAGTACTTC. It translates to CASSFRDRGGYEQYF.

This clone was detected only a few times. V usage is TRBV5-4 and J usage is TRBJ1-3; 7 nucleotides line up with TRBD1. Germline V gene lookup returns CDR1 SGHNT and CDR2 YYREEE (reference sequence). The CDR3 runs to 16 residues. The junction had 7 bases not matched to a gene; V was cut back by 4 bases and J by 0 bases. CDR3 region: CASSTGQSPSGNTIYF. The DNA for the CDR3 is TGTGCCAGCAGCACGGGACAGTCACCCTCTGGAAACACCATATATTTT.